The rows below give T cell receptor beta chains drawn from one sample of a study of blood T cell repertoires in COVID-19. Sequencing used immunoSEQ multiplex PCR; TCRdb keeps in-frame clones, though not all of them. The data contain approximately 28,000 clones, around 87% of them singletons. Sequences were obtained from peripheral blood. The receptors were sampled from a man aged 55 to 70 with active COVID-19. CDR3s include the opening cysteine and the closing phenylalanine or tryptophan. A D gene is named only where the DNA matches it firmly. Clone size is shown for a subset of rows, as once, few, many or a class of expanded clone.

D: -; J: TRBJ1-6; V: TRBV6-5; size: once; CDR3: CASSSRTALNSPLHF; DNA: TGTGCCAGCAGTTCGCGGACAGCGTTGAATTCACCCCTCCACTTT
D: -; J: TRBJ2-1; V: TRBV18; size: once; CDR3: CASSPPGTRDNEQFF; DNA: TGTGCCAGCTCACCACCCGGGACAAGGGACAATGAGCAGTTCTTC
D: TRBD2; J: TRBJ2-2; V: TRBV2; size: -; CDR3: CASRPGGPGELFF; DNA: TGTGCCAGCAGGCCGGGGGGACCCGGGGAGCTGTTTTTT
D: -; J: TRBJ1-6; V: TRBV3-1/TRBV3-2; size: -; CDR3: CASSQGYGGSPLHF; DNA: TGTGCCAGCAGCCAGGGATACGGGGGTTCACCCCTCCACTTT
D: -; J: TRBJ2-7; V: TRBV28; size: -; CDR3: CASSSVSYEQYF; DNA: TGTGCCAGCAGTTCCGTCTCCTACGAGCAGTACTTC
D: TRBD2; J: TRBJ2-3; V: TRBV7-9; size: -; CDR3: CASSSRGSGGPQRTDTQYF; DNA: TGTGCCAGCAGCTCTCGTGGTAGCGGGGGACCGCAGCGCACAGATACGCAGTATTTT
D: -; J: TRBJ2-7; V: TRBV10-3; size: -; CDR3: CAISDSYEQYF; DNA: TGTGCCATCAGTGACAGTTACGAGCAGTACTTC
D: TRBD1; J: TRBJ1-1; V: TRBV12-5; size: -; CDR3: CASGLVGVRGPGTEAFF; DNA: TGTGCTAGTGGTTTGGTAGGGGTCAGGGGGCCGGGAACTGAAGCTTTCTTT
D: -; J: TRBJ1-2; V: TRBV5-5; size: -; CDR3: CASSPRVLLDGYTF; DNA: TGTGCCAGCAGCCCCCGGGTACTGTTGGATGGCTACACCTTC
D: TRBD2; J: TRBJ2-1; V: TRBV7-3; size: -; CDR3: CASSFTGGPTYNEQFF; DNA: TGTGCCAGCAGCTTTACGGGGGGACCTACCTACAATGAGCAGTTCTTC
D: TRBD1; J: TRBJ2-1; V: TRBV5-1; size: -; CDR3: CASSPGQGTYNEQFF; DNA: TGCGCCAGCAGCCCCGGACAGGGGACCTACAATGAGCAGTTCTTC
D: -; J: TRBJ2-5; V: TRBV3-1/TRBV3-2; size: -; CDR3: CASSQVGAVQETQYF; DNA: TGTGCCAGCAGCCAAGTTGGGGCGGTTCAAGAGACCCAGTACTTC
D: -; J: TRBJ2-3; V: TRBV28; size: -; CDR3: CASSSRFRGSTDTQYF; DNA: TGTGCCAGCAGTTCCCGTTTCAGGGGCAGCACAGATACGCAGTATTTT
D: TRBD1; J: TRBJ2-7; V: TRBV27; size: -; CDR3: CASSLYGQGSYEQYF; DNA: TGTGCCAGCAGTTTATACGGACAGGGCTCCTACGAGCAGTACTTC
D: TRBD2; J: TRBJ2-7; V: TRBV10-3; size: -; CDR3: CAISAGTSGGYEQYF; DNA: TGTGCCATCAGTGCGGGGACTAGCGGGGGCTACGAGCAGTACTTC
D: -; J: TRBJ2-7; V: TRBV7-8; size: -; CDR3: CASSRTAYEQYF; DNA: TGTGCCAGCAGCCGGACAGCCTACGAGCAGTACTTC
D: TRBD1; J: TRBJ1-1; V: TRBV6-2/TRBV6-3; size: -; CDR3: CASSYRPQGTVNTEAFF; DNA: TGTGCCAGCAGTTACCGACCACAGGGGACGGTGAACACTGAAGCTTTCTTT
D: TRBD1; J: TRBJ2-5; V: TRBV5-1; size: -; CDR3: CASSQGQGGTETQYF; DNA: TGCGCCAGCAGCCAGGGACAGGGTGGCACAGAGACCCAGTACTTC
D: -; J: TRBJ1-6; V: TRBV6-6; size: -; CDR3: CASVTGNSPLHF; DNA: TGTGCCAGCGTTACGGGAAATTCACCCCTCCACTTT
D: TRBD1; J: TRBJ2-3; V: TRBV25-1; size: -; CDR3: CASSEYGTGSDTQYF; DNA: TGTGCCAGCAGTGAATATGGGACAGGGTCAGATACGCAGTATTTT
D: TRBD2; J: TRBJ2-1; V: TRBV3-1/TRBV3-2; size: -; CDR3: CASSPYGAGGRDNEQFF; DNA: TGTGCCAGCAGCCCCTACGGAGCGGGGGGCAGAGACAATGAGCAGTTCTTC
D: -; J: TRBJ1-1; V: TRBV3-1/TRBV3-2; size: -; CDR3: CASSRVGRESEAFF; DNA: TGTGCCAGCAGCCGGGTCGGCAGGGAATCTGAAGCTTTCTTT
D: -; J: TRBJ1-2; V: TRBV28; size: once; CDR3: CASSLRGANYGYTF; DNA: TGTGCCAGCAGCCTTAGGGGCGCTAACTATGGCTACACCTTC
D: TRBD1; J: TRBJ1-3; V: TRBV27; size: -; CDR3: CASKRTGLFSGNTIYF; DNA: TGTGCCAGCAAGAGGACAGGGTTATTCTCTGGAAACACCATATATTTT
D: -; J: TRBJ1-6; V: TRBV7-9; size: once; CDR3: CASSATGSKQNSPLHF; DNA: TGTGCCAGCAGCGCCACAGGGAGTAAGCAAAATTCACCCCTCCACTTT
D: -; J: TRBJ1-1; V: TRBV6-5; size: -; CDR3: CASSPNRAGGTEAFF; DNA: TGTGCCAGCAGTCCGAACAGGGCGGGGGGCACTGAAGCTTTCTTT
D: -; J: TRBJ2-2; V: TRBV3-1/TRBV3-2; size: -; CDR3: CASSRDRPLTGELFF; DNA: TGTGCCAGCAGCCGCGACAGGCCATTAACCGGGGAGCTGTTTTTT
D: -; J: TRBJ1-2; V: TRBV18; size: -; CDR3: CASSPPGWELGYTF; DNA: TGTGCCAGCTCACCACCGGGCTGGGAGTTAGGCTACACCTTC
D: TRBD1; J: TRBJ1-5; V: TRBV28; size: -; CDR3: CASSTDSPGTGIGVPQHF; DNA: TGTGCCAGCAGTACGGACTCCCCCGGGACAGGGATAGGAGTACCCCAGCATTTT
D: -; J: TRBJ2-2; V: TRBV6-6; size: -; CDR3: CASSYSRTANTGELFF; DNA: TGTGCCAGCAGTTACTCGAGGACAGCGAACACCGGGGAGCTGTTTTTT
D: -; J: TRBJ1-1; V: TRBV12-3/TRBV12-4; size: -; CDR3: CASNHRDRTEAFF; DNA: TGTGCCAGCAACCACAGGGATCGGACTGAAGCTTTCTTT
D: -; J: TRBJ2-2; V: TRBV7-9; size: -; CDR3: CASSVARDSEELFF; DNA: TGTGCCAGCAGCGTCGCCAGGGACTCGGAGGAGCTGTTTTTT
D: TRBD1; J: TRBJ1-5; V: TRBV28; size: few; CDR3: CASNTVPGGHQPQHF; DNA: TGTGCCAGCAACACCGTGCCAGGGGGCCATCAGCCCCAGCATTTT
D: -; J: TRBJ2-4; V: TRBV5-8; size: -; CDR3: CATYRKNIQYF; DNA: TGTGCCACCTACAGGAAAAACATTCAGTACTTC
D: -; J: TRBJ2-7; V: TRBV7-9; size: -; CDR3: CASSHRDTRSYEQYF; DNA: TGTGCCAGCAGCCACCGGGACACCCGCTCCTACGAGCAGTACTTC
D: -; J: TRBJ1-2; V: TRBV19; size: -; CDR3: CASSIRGEGDGYTF; DNA: TGTGCCAGTAGTATACGCGGAGAGGGGGATGGCTACACCTTC
D: TRBD1; J: TRBJ1-1; V: TRBV5-6; size: -; CDR3: CASTQAWDRGRREHTEAFF; DNA: TGTGCCAGCACCCAGGCGTGGGACAGGGGGCGGAGGGAGCACACTGAAGCTTTCTTT
D: TRBD2; J: TRBJ2-3; V: TRBV14; size: -; CDR3: CASSQGSSGGADTQYF; DNA: TGTGCCAGCAGCCAAGGTTCTAGCGGGGGGGCAGATACGCAGTATTTT
D: -; J: TRBJ1-4; V: TRBV30; size: -; CDR3: CAWEPGATNEKLFF; DNA: TGTGCCTGGGAACCCGGGGCAACTAATGAAAAACTGTTTTTT
D: -; J: TRBJ2-2; V: TRBV6-2/TRBV6-3; size: few; CDR3: CASSQQGYTGELFF; DNA: TGTGCCAGCAGCCAACAGGGTTACACCGGGGAGCTGTTTTTT
D: -; J: TRBJ2-5; V: TRBV11-3; size: once; CDR3: CASSLRRGQETQYF; DNA: TGTGCCAGCAGCTTAAGGCGCGGCCAAGAGACCCAGTACTTC
D: TRBD1; J: TRBJ1-1; V: TRBV6-5; size: -; CDR3: CASSSTGSRATEAFF; DNA: TGTGCCAGCAGTTCGACAGGGTCCAGGGCCACTGAAGCTTTCTTT
D: -; J: TRBJ2-3; V: TRBV6-5; size: -; CDR3: CASRLTDTQYF; DNA: TGTGCCAGCAGGTTAACAGATACGCAGTATTTT
D: TRBD1; J: TRBJ2-1; V: TRBV2; size: -; CDR3: CASLGVTGAYNEQFF; DNA: TGTGCCAGCCTCGGTGTGACAGGGGCTTACAATGAGCAGTTCTTC
D: TRBD1; J: TRBJ2-7; V: TRBV27; size: -; CDR3: CASTPRGTGTYEQYF; DNA: TGTGCCAGCACCCCGAGGGGGACAGGGACATACGAGCAGTACTTC
D: -; J: TRBJ2-7; V: TRBV28; size: -; CDR3: CASIWTGGAEQYF; DNA: TGTGCCAGCATCTGGACGGGGGGCGCCGAGCAGTACTTC
D: TRBD2; J: TRBJ2-7; V: TRBV7-8; size: once; CDR3: CASRVGRGGGAYEQYF; DNA: TGTGCCAGCAGGGTCGGTCGCGGCGGGGGGGCCTACGAGCAGTACTTC
D: TRBD2; J: TRBJ2-1; V: TRBV19; size: few; CDR3: CASTLAGSSYNEQFF; DNA: TGTGCCAGTACCCTAGCGGGAAGCTCCTACAATGAGCAGTTCTTC
D: -; J: TRBJ2-1; V: TRBV18; size: -; CDR3: CASSPQGTYNEQFF; DNA: TGTGCCAGCTCACCACAGGGGACCTACAATGAGCAGTTCTTC
D: -; J: TRBJ1-6; V: TRBV7-3; size: -; CDR3: CASSSQGHGISPLHF; DNA: TGTGCCAGCAGCTCCCAGGGGCACGGAATTTCACCCCTCCACTTT
D: TRBD1; J: TRBJ1-5; V: TRBV18; size: -; CDR3: CASSPPGQGDGNQPQHF; DNA: TGTGCCAGCTCACCACCCGGACAGGGGGACGGCAATCAGCCCCAGCATTTT
D: -; J: TRBJ2-7; V: TRBV28; size: -; CDR3: CASSLGGSAYEQYF; DNA: TGTGCCAGCAGTTTAGGAGGGTCTGCCTACGAGCAGTACTTC
D: TRBD1; J: TRBJ1-5; V: TRBV19; size: -; CDR3: CASSMGDRAPRNQPQHF; DNA: TGTGCCAGTAGTATGGGGGACAGGGCCCCCCGCAATCAGCCCCAGCATTTT
D: TRBD1; J: TRBJ2-7; V: TRBV6-4; size: -; CDR3: CASPDRAFGEQYF; DNA: TGTGCCAGCCCGGACAGGGCTTTCGGCGAGCAGTACTTC
D: -; J: TRBJ1-4; V: TRBV7-9; size: -; CDR3: CASSLEAGKLFF; DNA: TGTGCCAGCAGCTTAGAGGCAGGAAAACTGTTTTTT
D: TRBD1; J: TRBJ1-1; V: TRBV7-6; size: -; CDR3: CASSVSGQVNTEAFF; DNA: TGTGCCAGCAGCGTATCGGGACAGGTGAACACTGAAGCTTTCTTT
D: TRBD2; J: TRBJ2-7; V: TRBV2; size: -; CDR3: CASRTRGGPYEQYF; DNA: TGTGCCAGCAGAACCCGGGGGGGCCCCTACGAGCAGTACTTC
D: -; J: TRBJ1-6; V: TRBV27; size: -; CDR3: CASNLGVAFYNSPLHF; DNA: TGTGCCAGCAACCTAGGCGTTGCCTTCTATAATTCACCCCTCCACTTT
D: TRBD1; J: TRBJ2-7; V: TRBV28; size: -; CDR3: CASSFGTGNRRSEQYF; DNA: TGTGCCAGCAGTTTCGGGACAGGGAACCGGCGGTCCGAGCAGTACTTC